These 9 T cell receptor beta chains were all obtained from the same sample, sequenced in a study of spatial heterogeneity in lung cancer. One entry per CDR3 protein results from TCRdb running MiXCR on the 5' RACE reads. The profile shows about 22,000 distinct CDR3 sequences, approximately 6.2% of them singletons. Indicated time point: sample taken at primary tumor resection. The sequencing used PBMCs, collected at surgery. Every receptor here comes from a male donor with early-stage non-small cell lung cancer.

This clonotype was observed at least ten times. The chain carries TRBV7-3 and TRBJ2-7; 9 nucleotides match TRBD2. The CDR3 contains 13 residues. Per the germline V gene, CDR1 is SGHTA and CDR2 is FQGTGA. Trimming cost V 5 bases and J 6 bases; bases outside gene matches: 5. This CDR3 reads CASSPGLAGEQYF. CDR3 DNA sequence: TGTGCCAGCAGCCCGGGACTAGCCGGCGAGCAGTACTTC. Using reference TRBV7-3 and TRBJ2-7 for the parts outside the CDR3, the full variable domain is GAGVSQTPSNKVTEKGKYVELRCDPISGHTALYWYRQSLGQGPEFLIYFQGTGAADDSGLPNDRFFAVRPEGSVSTLKIQRTERGDSAVYLCASSPGLAGEQYFGPGTRLTVT.

This clonotype was recorded many times. This rearrangement joins TRBV6-5 to TRBJ2-3; D call uncertain. CDR3 length equals 12 residues. The germline V gene has CDR1 MNHEY and CDR2 SVGAGI. V lost 2 bases and J lost 5, with 5 bases in between. This CDR3 reads CASSYNGDTQYF. As DNA, the CDR3 is TGTGCCAGCAGTTACAACGGAGATACGCAGTATTTT.

In its sample, this clonotype was seen many times. The gene calls are TRBV27 and TRBJ1-2; 8 nucleotides agree with TRBD1. V shed 4 bases and J 4 bases; nucleotides not matched to a gene: 11. This CDR3 spans 16 amino acids. Germline values: CDR1 MNHEY, CDR2 SMNVEV (reference sequence). The CDR3 protein is CASSSTGQGSPYGYTF. The CDR3 DNA sequence: TGTGCCAGCAGTTCCACCGGACAGGGAAGTCCCTATGGCTACACCTTC.

This clonotype was recorded at least ten times. The chain joins TRBV7-9 to TRBJ2-1, with 10 bases that match TRBD2. J gave up 7 bases and V 0 bases, and 6 bases lay outside the gene matches. Germline V CDR1 and CDR2: SEHNR, FQNEAQ (reference sequence). The CDR3 is 16 residues long. CDR3: CASSLASSGRTNEQFF. DNA for the CDR3: TGTGCCAGCAGCTTAGCGTCTAGCGGGAGAACGAATGAGCAGTTCTTC.

This clonotype was recorded once. J is TRBJ2-1 and V is TRBV24-1; D gene unclear. CDR3 length equals 14 residues. Trimming stripped 0 bases from V and 7 bases from J, with 9 bases between. Germline V gene sequence: CDR1 KGHDR, CDR2 SFDVKD. In DNA, the CDR3 is TGTGCCACCAGTGATTTGGAATGGCGGAATGAGCAGTTCTTC. Translation: CATSDLEWRNEQFF.

In this sample, this clonotype is medium-sized. The chain joins TRBV4-2 to TRBJ2-7, with TRBD2 identical over 13 bases. This CDR3 has 15 residues. The germline V gene has CDR1 LGHNA and CDR2 YNFKEQ. After removal of 6 bases from V and 5 bases from J, the junction contained 7 bases not matched to a gene. The DNA of the CDR3 is TGTGCCAGCAGTTCTGAGGGACTAGCGGGAAACGAGCAGTACTTC. Residues: CASSSEGLAGNEQYF.

In this sample, this clonotype turned up many times. This chain joins TRBV10-3 and TRBJ2-7, with D maybe TRBD2 (6 bases). Germline V gene sequence: CDR1 ENHRY, CDR2 SYGVKD. CDR3 length: 16 amino acids. Trimming removed 0 bases from V and 3 bases from J, with 15 bases in between. In DNA, the CDR3 is TGTGCCATCAGTGAGTCGATAGGCAGGAGGGGCTACGAGCAGTACTTC. Encoded protein: CAISESIGRRGYEQYF.

This clonotype showed up many times. The V and J genes are TRBV11-2 and TRBJ1-5, with D uncertain. V gave up 1 base and J gave up 10 bases, with 14 bases separating them. Germline CDR1 is SGHAT and CDR2 is FQNNGV. There are 14 residues in the CDR3. Here the CDR3 reads CASSLGHPLAPQHF. CDR3 DNA: TGTGCCAGCAGCTTAGGGCATCCCTTAGCCCCCCAGCATTTT.

This clonotype was observed many times. The chain couples TRBV6-2 or TRBV6-3 to TRBJ2-1; TRBD1 might be the D (5 bases). Germline V lookup: CDR1 MNHEY, CDR2 SVGEGT. Between the trimmed V and J ends, which lost 0 bases and 0 bases, there was a span of 15 bases. The CDR3 has 18 amino acids. The CDR3 region has the DNA TGTGCCAGCAGTTACTCGACGACAGTAGTGCTCTCCTACAATGAGCAGTTCTTC. This gives the protein CASSYSTTVVLSYNEQFF.